The 21 T cell receptor beta chains below were found in one sample sequenced in a study of blood T cell repertoires in COVID-19. Here immunoSEQ multiplex PCR was the method, and the copy in TCRdb shows in-frame clones only, minus some. The sample has about 68,000 clones; roughly 84% are singletons. Sequenced sample: peripheral blood. All receptors come from a woman aged 45-59 years with acute or convalescent COVID-19.

This chain joins TRBV29-1 and TRBJ1-1, with 7 bases identical to TRBD1. Germline trimming cut 7 bases from V and 2 bases from J; bases unmatched to any gene: 4. The germline CDR1 and CDR2 sequences are SQVTM and ANQGSEA. The CDR3 extends over 12 amino acids. CDR3 nucleotide sequence: TGCAGCGCGCGACAGGGTAACACTGAAGCTTTCTTT. It is translated as CSARQGNTEAFF.

The chain links TRBV4-1 to TRBJ1-1; weak D call: TRBD1 (6 bases). The CDR3 has 15 residues. CDR1 and CDR2 (germline): MGHRA, YSYEKL. Trimming left V 5 bases short and J 0 bases short, with 13 bases between. CDR3: CASSATGSLNTEAFF. The CDR3 nucleotides are TGCGCCAGCAGCGCAACAGGGAGTTTGAACACTGAAGCTTTCTTT.

The chain couples TRBV6-1 to TRBJ1-1; no clear D. V was shortened by 1 base and J by 3 bases, with 6 bases between the two germline ends. Germline values: CDR1 MNHNS, CDR2 SASEGT. The CDR3 has 13 amino acids. For the CDR3, the DNA is TGTGCCAGCAGTGAAGGGCGGTACACTGAAGCTTTCTTT. Translated, it gives CASSEGRYTEAFF.

The V and J genes are TRBV5-6 and TRBJ2-5; D call uncertain. Trimming shortened V by 1 base and J by 5 bases, and 9 bases separated the two germline ends. Germline values: CDR1 SGHDT, CDR2 YYEEEE. The CDR3 spans 13 residues. The CDR3 spells CASSLSGSETQYF. In DNA, the CDR3 is TGTGCCAGCAGCTTGTCCGGGTCGGAGACCCAGTACTTC.

The chain employs TRBV7-3 and TRBJ2-1; the D gene is possibly TRBD2 (6 bases). The germline V and J ends were trimmed by 4 bases and 6 bases, with 13 bases remaining between them. The germline V gene encodes CDR1 SGHTA and CDR2 FQGTGA. The CDR3 covers 14 residues. CDR3 bases: TGTGCCAGCAGCTCCGGGACTGGGGGCAATGAGCAGTTCTTC. Its protein is CASSSGTGGNEQFF.

This sequence joins TRBV6-6 and TRBJ1-6; D is perhaps TRBD1 (6 bases). The CDR3 is 15 residues long. Deletions cut 6 bases from V and 9 bases from J, with 18 bases between. The V gene's germline CDR1 is MNHNY and CDR2 SVGAGI (reference sequence). The CDR3 reads CASSANAQGISPLHF. CDR3 DNA sequence: TGTGCCAGCAGCGCAAACGCACAGGGAATTTCACCCCTCCACTTT.

V is TRBV27 and J is TRBJ1-1, with 8 nucleotides matching TRBD1. The CDR3 covers 18 residues. The V gene's germline CDR1 is MNHEY and CDR2 SMNVEV (reference sequence). The V gene end was trimmed by 1 base and the J gene end by 2 bases; junction bases not matched to a gene: 12. CDR3 sequence (DNA): TGTGCCAGCAGTTTATTTCGGGGGACAGGCTCAGGAAACACTGAAGCTTTCTTT. It yields the protein CASSLFRGTGSGNTEAFF.

The V gene is TRBV24-1, the J gene TRBJ1-5; 7 positions match TRBD1. Germline V gene lookup returns CDR1 KGHDR and CDR2 SFDVKD. The CDR3 totals 16 residues. Unmatched junction bases numbered 5, after V lost 3 bases and J lost 1 base. CDR3 DNA sequence: TGTGCCACCAGTGATGTACAGGGGTCCAGCAATCAGCCCCAGCATTTT. Protein sequence: CATSDVQGSSNQPQHF.

This clone was seen only a few times. The chain joins TRBV6-1 to TRBJ1-1; TRBD1 matches at 11 bases. CDR3 length: 14 amino acids. V lost 3 bases and J lost 7; bases outside the gene matches: 4. Germline V gene sequence: CDR1 MNHNS, CDR2 SASEGT. The chain's CDR3 is CASSEDRGLSEAFF. The CDR3 DNA reads as TGTGCCAGCAGTGAGGACAGGGGGCTGAGTGAAGCTTTCTTT.

CDR3 sequence (DNA): TGTGCCTGCCATGGCTCTGGGGGGGACTATGGCTACACCTTC. This encodes CACHGSGGDYGYTF. The V and J genes are TRBV30 and TRBJ1-2, with a weak D call TRBD1 (5 bases). This CDR3 has 14 amino acids. V was cut by 6 bases and J by 3 bases, with 17 bases left in between. Germline assignment: CDR1 GTSNPN and CDR2 SVGIG (reference sequence).

The chain links TRBV7-2 to TRBJ1-4; a possible D gene is TRBD1 (6 bases). With 1 base removed from V and 4 bases from J, the gap between germline ends came to 10 bases. This CDR3 is built from 15 residues. Germline loops: CDR1 SGHTA, CDR2 FQGNSA. The CDR3 sequence is CASSLGTVNNEKLFF. The CDR3, as DNA: TGTGCCAGCAGCTTAGGGACAGTAAATAATGAAAAACTGTTTTTT.

This chain connects TRBV10-3 to TRBJ2-7, with D possibly matching TRBD2 (6 bases). The CDR3 length is 13 residues. Per the germline V gene, CDR1 is ENHRY and CDR2 is SYGVKD. V was trimmed by 2 bases and J by 4 bases, leaving 9 bases between them. The CDR3 sequence is CAISEEGTYEQYF. Here the CDR3 DNA reads TGTGCCATCAGTGAGGAGGGGACTTACGAGCAGTACTTC.

This CDR3 is CASSLKGAYEQYF. CDR3 bases: TGCGCCAGCAGCTTGAAGGGAGCCTACGAGCAGTACTTC. The chain carries TRBV5-1 and TRBJ2-7; a weak D match, TRBD2 (5 bases). The CDR3 length is 13 residues. The germline V and J ends were trimmed by 1 base and 2 bases, with 7 bases remaining between them. The germline V gene has CDR1 SGHRS and CDR2 YFSETQ.

The chain links TRBV6-5 to TRBJ1-2; D remains ambiguous. V was trimmed by 6 bases and J by 3 bases, leaving 11 bases between them. The CDR3 length is 13 residues. Germline V gene sequence: CDR1 MNHEY, CDR2 SVGAGI. The CDR3 sequence: CASSPPGYYGYTF. The CDR3 DNA sequence: TGTGCCAGCAGCCCGCCAGGTTACTATGGCTACACCTTC.

The CDR3 protein is CASSPWTGTYNEQFF. The CDR3, as DNA: TGTGCCAGCAGCCCGTGGACAGGGACCTACAATGAGCAGTTCTTC. The chain links TRBV7-6 to TRBJ2-1, with TRBD1 matching over 8 bases. V gave up 5 bases and J gave up 2 bases; unmatched junction bases: 5. Looked up from germline, CDR1 is SGHVS and CDR2 is FNYEAQ. The CDR3 has 15 residues.

This clone was detected once. The chain links TRBV2 to TRBJ2-7; tentatively, D is TRBD1 (5 bases). Trimming pared 6 bases from V and 6 bases from J, leaving 12 bases between. There are 12 residues in the CDR3. Per the germline V gene, CDR1 is SNHLY and CDR2 is FYNNEI. The CDR3 spells CASRVGAGEQYF. The CDR3 DNA sequence: TGTGCCAGCAGGGTAGGGGCAGGCGAGCAGTACTTC.

The rearrangement uses TRBV28 and TRBJ1-2, with 8 bases fitting TRBD1. Per germline, CDR1 MDHEN and CDR2 SYDVKM. J gave up 1 base and V 6 bases, and 13 bases lay outside the gene matches. CDR3 size: 17 residues. The chain's CDR3 is CASSYSGTGRLNYGYTF. In DNA, the CDR3 is TGTGCCAGCAGCTACAGCGGGACAGGTCGACTTAACTATGGCTACACCTTC.

This clone turned up a few times. The rearrangement joins TRBV30 to TRBJ2-7; TRBD1 matches at 8 bases. J gave up 7 bases and V 8 bases, and 13 bases lay outside the gene matches. The CDR3 loop spans 13 amino acids. Per germline, CDR1 GTSNPN and CDR2 SVGIG (reference sequence). The CDR3 DNA is TGTGCCCGGGCGGGACAGGACTCTACGGAGCAGTACTTC. Its protein is CARAGQDSTEQYF.

The genes are TRBV7-9 and TRBJ1-4; possible D gene TRBD1, 6 bases. CDR1 and CDR2 (germline): SEHNR, FQNEAQ (reference sequence). The V end lost 6 bases, the J end lost 3 bases, and 11 bases lay between the germline ends. This CDR3 region has 14 residues. The CDR3 reads CASRRQGPNEKLFF. DNA of the CDR3: TGTGCCAGCAGGCGGCAGGGGCCTAATGAAAAACTGTTTTTT.

This chain uses TRBV18 with TRBJ2-7; 9 bases map to TRBD2. Per germline, CDR1 KGHSH and CDR2 LQKENI. V shed 3 bases, J shed 5 bases, and the junction held 8 bases outside the gene matches. The CDR3 length is 15 residues. The CDR3 loop reads CASSPGASGNNEQYF. CDR3 in DNA: TGTGCCAGCTCACCTGGGGCTAGCGGGAACAACGAGCAGTACTTC.

The chain links TRBV30 to TRBJ2-3; 7 bases are a match to TRBD1. The CDR3 is made up of 14 amino acids. The germline CDR1 and CDR2 sequences are GTSNPN and SVGIG (reference sequence). Trimming at V came to 6 bases and at J to 2 bases, leaving 8 bases not matched to a gene. CDR3 nucleotide sequence: TGTGCCTGCTCAGGGGGAATCGTCACAGATACGCAGTATTTT. As protein: CACSGGIVTDTQYF.